The rows below give T cell receptor beta chains drawn from one sample of a study of blood T cell repertoires in COVID-19. Some clones are missing from TCRdb's copy, which holds only in-frame ones; the method was immunoSEQ multiplex PCR. Here the sample spans approximately 94,000 clones, roughly nine tenths being singletons. Sample: peripheral blood. The receptors were gathered from a man aged 50 to 59 with active COVID-19. Each CDR3 is given with its conserved first and last residue. Fields, in order: clone size, D gene, J gene, V gene, CDR3 DNA, CDR3 protein. D genes are given only for firm matches. Clone sizes are given selectively: once, few, many, or a class where the clone is expanded.

NA,TRBD1,TRBJ2-7,TRBV4-1,TGCGCCAGCAGTTATCAGGCAGGGGGCCGGAGCTCCTACGAGCAGTACTTC,CASSYQAGGRSSYEQYF
few,NA,TRBJ1-5,TRBV5-1,TGCGCCAGCACCACGGTCGAGTATAGCAATCAGCCCCAGCATTTT,CASTTVEYSNQPQHF
NA,TRBD2,TRBJ2-2,TRBV7-6,TGTGCCAGCAGCTTAGCGCTGGGGCTAGCGGGGTCCGGGGAGCTGTTTTTT,CASSLALGLAGSGELFF
NA,TRBD2,TRBJ2-7,TRBV5-4,TGTGCCAGCAGCTTAGGGACTAGCGGCCACTACGAGCAGTACTTC,CASSLGTSGHYEQYF
NA,TRBD2,TRBJ2-1,TRBV11-3,TGTGCCAGCAGCTTTAGCGGGAGGGCCATTGGCAATGAGCAGTTCTTC,CASSFSGRAIGNEQFF
NA,TRBD2,TRBJ2-1,TRBV18,TGTGCCAGCTCACCACGAGGGACTAGCGGCCCCTACAATGAGCAGTTCTTC,CASSPRGTSGPYNEQFF
NA,TRBD2,TRBJ2-3,TRBV11-3,TGTGCCAGCAGCTTTAGCGGGAGCACAGATACGCAGTATTTT,CASSFSGSTDTQYF
NA,NA,TRBJ1-1,TRBV6-2/TRBV6-3,TGTGCCAGCAGTTACACTAACACTGAAGCTTTCTTT,CASSYTNTEAFF
NA,TRBD1,TRBJ1-6,TRBV5-6,TGTGCCAGCAGCGGGACAGGGAATTCACCCCTCCACTTT,CASSGTGNSPLHF
NA,NA,TRBJ1-1,TRBV5-6,TGTGCCAGCAGCCGATCTGCGGTAAAGAGGGCCAACTTT,CASSRSAVKRANF
NA,NA,TRBJ2-1,TRBV7-8,TGTGCCAGCAGCTCGGGGGAGTTTCAAGAGCAGTTCTTC,CASSSGEFQEQFF
NA,TRBD2,TRBJ2-5,TRBV3-1/TRBV3-2,TGTGCCAGCAGCTCTCTAGCGGGAGGGCGAGAGACCCAGTACTTC,CASSSLAGGRETQYF
NA,NA,TRBJ1-1,TRBV5-1,TGCGCCAGCAGCTTGGATGGACTGCCGAACACTGAAGCTTTCTTT,CASSLDGLPNTEAFF
NA,NA,TRBJ1-2,TRBV10-2,TGCGCCAGCAGAAACACAGGCGACAAAGCCTATGGCTACACCTTC,CASRNTGDKAYGYTF
NA,NA,TRBJ1-4,TRBV15,TGTGCCACCAGCACTGCGCATAGGAGTGAAAAACTGTTTTTT,CATSTAHRSEKLFF
NA,NA,TRBJ2-3,TRBV11-3,TGTGCCAGCAGCTGGGGGGACACAGATACGCAGTATTTT,CASSWGDTDTQYF
NA,TRBD2,TRBJ2-1,TRBV7-2,TGTGCCAGCAGCTTAGCGGCCCTAGCGGGAGTCAATGAGCAGTTCTTC,CASSLAALAGVNEQFF
NA,NA,TRBJ1-2,TRBV12-3/TRBV12-4,TGTGCCAGCAGTTTAGGGGGCCGTGGCTACACCTTC,CASSLGGRGYTF
NA,TRBD2,TRBJ2-7,TRBV5-1,TGCGCCAGCAGCCCACCTCTAGCGGGGGGGTACGAGCAGTACTTC,CASSPPLAGGYEQYF
NA,TRBD2,TRBJ2-1,TRBV18,TGTGCCAGCTCACCACCTAACAGCGGGAGGGCCGCCGATGAGCAGTTCTTC,CASSPPNSGRAADEQFF
NA,NA,TRBJ2-3,TRBV19,TGTGCCAGTAGTTCCCCGTCAACTGGCACAGATACGCAGTATTTT,CASSSPSTGTDTQYF
NA,TRBD2,TRBJ2-2,TRBV19,TGTGCCAGTAGCTGGACGGGCGGGGGAATTGACGGGGAGCTGTTTTTT,CASSWTGGGIDGELFF